Shown below are 25 T cell receptor beta chains from a single sample sequenced in a study of immune heterogeneity within non-small cell lung tumors. Multiplex PCR amplified the TCR beta CDR3 region. Its first round ran for roughly 10 cycles with 32 V and 13 J primers. From the multiplex PCR reads, TCRdb called clonotypes with MiXCR, one entry per CDR3 protein. The sample has thousands of distinct CDR3 sequences; roughly 23% are singletons. For each sample, template was 600 ng of bulk tumor genomic DNA. During surgery, each primary tumor gave multiple biopsies spaced as far apart as possible. Patients with untreated, newly diagnosed non-small cell lung cancer underwent curative surgery. Sequenced input: lung tumor tissue. These receptors were collected from a man aged 60-69 years with non-small cell lung cancer.

The V and J genes are TRBV6-2 or TRBV6-3 and TRBJ2-5; D remains ambiguous. The CDR3 is made up of 13 amino acids. Germline V gene lookup returns CDR1 MNHEY and CDR2 SVGEGT. Trimming pared 2 bases from V and 0 bases from J, leaving 4 bases between. The CDR3 loop is CASSYHNQETQYF. The CDR3 DNA reads as TGTGCCAGCAGTTACCACAACCAAGAGACCCAGTACTTC.

The chain has TRBV10-3 and TRBJ2-5; weak D call: TRBD2 (6 bases). Germline V CDR1 and CDR2: ENHRY, SYGVKD. Trimming pared 4 bases from V and 5 bases from J, leaving 14 bases between. This CDR3 comprises 14 residues. CDR3 DNA: TGTGCCATCAGTGGGGGACGAGGAGGGGAGACCCAGTACTTC. Translated: CAISGGRGGETQYF.

The rearrangement joins TRBV20-1 to TRBJ2-1; 9 bases are shared with TRBD2. Germline values: CDR1 DFQATT, CDR2 SNEGSKA (reference sequence). V dropped 2 bases and J dropped 7; count of bases not matched to a gene: 9. The length of the CDR3 is 15 residues. CDR3: CSARRRSGRWNEQFF. The CDR3 nucleotides are TGCAGTGCTAGAAGGCGAAGCGGGAGGTGGAATGAGCAGTTCTTC.

This clonotype ranks as medium-sized. V usage is TRBV27 and J usage is TRBJ2-7, with a possible D match to TRBD2 (6 bases). Germline-derived CDR1 and CDR2 are MNHEY and SMNVEV (reference sequence). CDR3 length: 15 residues. V shed 6 bases and J shed 3 bases, with 18 bases lying between them. The chain's CDR3 is CASRKTRGFFYEQYF. In DNA, the CDR3 is TGTGCCAGCAGAAAAACCCGGGGGTTCTTCTACGAGCAGTACTTC.

This chain uses TRBV7-9 with TRBJ1-3, with D uncertain. The CDR3 runs 19 residues. Between the trimmed V and J ends, which lost 1 base and 0 bases, there was a span of 19 bases. Germline CDR1 is SEHNR and CDR2 is FQNEAQ (reference sequence). DNA of the CDR3: TGTGCCAGCAGCTTAGTAAATCGGTCTGTACCTGGCTCTGGAAACACCATATATTTT. The encoded protein is CASSLVNRSVPGSGNTIYF. The complete variable domain, with remaining parts taken from reference TRBV7-9 and TRBJ1-3, reads DTGVSQNPRHKITKRGQNVTFRCDPISEHNRLYWYRQTLGQGPEFLTYFQNEAQLEKSRLLSDRFSAERPKGSFSTLEIQRTEQGDSAMYLCASSLVNRSVPGSGNTIYFGEGSWLTVV.

The CDR3 nucleotides read TGTGCCAGCAATCTAGCGGGAGGGGAAGGGGATACGCAGTATTTT. Its protein product is CASNLAGGEGDTQYF. The chain employs TRBV9 and TRBJ2-3; 12 bases map to TRBD2. Trimming cost V 6 bases and J 6 bases; bases outside gene matches: 8. Germline V gene data show CDR1 as SGDLS and CDR2 as YYNGEE. The CDR3 totals 15 residues.

There are a few counts of this clonotype. The V and J genes are TRBV20-1 and TRBJ2-7; 8 nucleotides agree with TRBD2. CDR3 length: 13 residues. Trimming took 6 bases from V and 6 from J; bases not matched to a gene: 10. Germline V gene data show CDR1 as DFQATT and CDR2 as SNEGSKA (reference sequence). The CDR3 loop is CSAPSSGSGEQYF. The CDR3 bases are TGCAGTGCCCCTTCCAGCGGGAGTGGCGAGCAGTACTTC.

The chain couples TRBV20-1 to TRBJ2-1; no definite D call. The CDR3 consists of 12 residues. Germline V lookup: CDR1 DFQATT, CDR2 SNEGSKA (reference sequence). V lost 2 bases to trimming and J lost 4 bases, with 6 bases between them. The CDR3 region is CSARPTYNEQFF. The CDR3 bases are TGCAGTGCTAGACCTACTTACAATGAGCAGTTCTTC.

This clonotype was found once. The chain recombines TRBV20-1 with TRBJ2-6; weak D call: TRBD2 (5 bases). Between the trimmed V and J ends, which lost 3 bases and 2 bases, there was a span of 8 bases. This CDR3 contains 14 residues. CDR1 and CDR2 (germline): DFQATT, SNEGSKA (reference sequence). The CDR3 loop is CSARPGTGANVLTF. The CDR3 DNA is TGCAGTGCTAGGCCGGGGACTGGGGCCAACGTCCTGACTTTC.

This clonotype came up a few times. The rearrangement links TRBV10-1 to TRBJ2-2, with TRBD2 identical over 8 bases. The CDR3 length is 18 residues. Unmatched junction bases numbered 10, after V lost 4 bases and J lost 0 bases. Germline values: CDR1 WNHNN, CDR2 SYGVQD (reference sequence). The DNA of the CDR3 is TGCGCCAGCAGTGTATTAAGCGGGAGCGGCTCGAACACCGGGGAGCTGTTTTTT. It is translated as CASSVLSGSGSNTGELFF.

The table lists this clonotype with a few counts. The chain is built from TRBV12-5 and TRBJ2-3; D may be TRBD2 (5 bases). The V end was cut by 3 bases, the J end by 3 bases, with 7 bases between. CDR3 length: 13 residues. Germline-derived CDR1 and CDR2 are LGHNT and FRNRAP. The CDR3 protein is CASGLGRTDTQYF. The CDR3 DNA reads as TGTGCTAGTGGTTTAGGGAGAACAGATACGCAGTATTTT.

This clonotype was detected a few times. At one end the junction does not follow the germline gene, possibly because of a read error. This rearrangement joins TRBV6-2 or TRBV6-3 to TRBJ2-1; TRBD2 aligns across 9 bases. Looked up from germline, CDR1 is MNHEY and CDR2 is SVGEGT. CDR3 length equals 20 residues. The CDR3 reads CASTPSWALLAGGSYNERFF. The CDR3 coding sequence is TGTGCCAGCACGCCTTCGTGGGCGCTACTAGCGGGCGGCTCCTACAATGAGCGGTTCTTC.

This chain links TRBV7-2 with TRBJ1-1; D gene ambiguous. The CDR3 runs to 13 residues. Germline CDR1 reads SGHTA; CDR2 reads FQGNSA. Trimming removed 1 base at V and 4 bases at J, with 7 bases between. The CDR3, as DNA: TGTGCCAGCAGCTTAGTCTCGGGCACTGAAGCTTTCTTT. It yields the protein CASSLVSGTEAFF.

The rearrangement joins TRBV2 to TRBJ1-1; D may be TRBD1 (5 bases). CDR1 is SNHLY and CDR2 is FYNNEI in the germline V gene. Trimming pared 7 bases from V and 5 bases from J, leaving 17 bases between. The CDR3 extends over 14 amino acids. CDR3 nucleotide sequence: TGTGCCAGCACCAGGGAAGGTGGGACGACTGAAGCTTTCTTT. This codes for CASTREGGTTEAFF.

This clonotype counts as medium-sized. The J gene is TRBJ1-1, the V gene TRBV28; 8 nucleotides align to TRBD1. CDR1 is MDHEN, CDR2 SYDVKM, per germline. V gave up 8 bases and J gave up 1 base; unmatched junction bases: 9. This CDR3 region has 15 residues. This CDR3 reads CASVDSGQENTEAFF. As DNA, the CDR3 is TGTGCCAGCGTCGATTCGGGACAGGAGAACACTGAAGCTTTCTTT.

This chain links TRBV6-1 with TRBJ2-6, with D tentatively TRBD2 (7 bases). Germline CDR1 is MNHNS and CDR2 is SASEGT. Trimming removed 5 bases from V and 2 bases from J, with 19 bases in between. The length of the CDR3 is 18 residues. The CDR3 loop reads CASSLQGRGMPGANVLTF. CDR3 in DNA: TGTGCCAGCAGTTTGCAGGGGCGGGGGATGCCTGGGGCCAACGTCCTGACTTTC.

This clonotype has just a few counts. The V gene is TRBV7-2, the J gene TRBJ1-2; 9 bases agree with TRBD1. CDR3 length: 14 amino acids. J was trimmed by 4 bases and V by 8 bases; bases with no gene match: 8. Germline lookup yields CDR1 SGHTA and CDR2 FQGNSA. The DNA of the CDR3 is TGTGCCAGCCGCAAGACAGGGGGGATCTATGGCTACACCTTC. Translated: CASRKTGGIYGYTF.

The gene calls are TRBV12-3 or TRBV12-4 and TRBJ2-7; 7 bases fit TRBD2. This CDR3 has 14 amino acids. V shed 7 bases and J 0 bases; nucleotides not matched to a gene: 6. CDR3 loop: CASTGGLSSYEQYF. The CDR3 nucleotides read TGTGCCAGCACCGGGGGGTTGAGCTCCTACGAGCAGTACTTC.

In its sample, this clonotype was seen a few times. This chain connects TRBV20-1 to TRBJ2-3, with 11 nucleotides matching TRBD2. The germline gives CDR1 DFQATT, CDR2 SNEGSKA (reference sequence). The junction had 2 bases not matched to a gene; V was cut back by 3 bases and J by 3 bases. The CDR3 runs 14 residues. DNA for the CDR3: TGCAGTGCTAGGCTAGCGGGAGGAACAGATACGCAGTATTTT. Protein sequence: CSARLAGGTDTQYF.

As for this clonotype: A much more abundant neighbour one base away suggests this may be a read error. Since the CDR3 does not end with the conserved phenylalanine or tryptophan, this likely comes from a read error. The chain uses TRBV30 and TRBJ1-2; D ambiguous. CDR3 length: 13 amino acids. Germline values: CDR1 GTSNPN, CDR2 SVGIG (reference sequence). The ends were cut back, 3 bases at V and 5 bases at J, with 13 bases in the middle. The CDR3 nucleotides read TGTGCCTGGAGCCGGGGTTTAAGTTATGGCTACACCATC. This sequence encodes CAWSRGLSYGYTI.

V usage is TRBV30 and J usage is TRBJ1-2, with 7 bases that match TRBD1. The CDR3 is made up of 15 amino acids. Germline CDR1 is GTSNPN and CDR2 is SVGIG (reference sequence). The J segment lost 8 bases and the V segment lost 5 bases, leaving 17 bases of the junction unmatched. The CDR3, as DNA: TGTGCCTGGGAAGAGGACAGGTTTTATCCGGCAGGCTACACCTTC. Protein sequence: CAWEEDRFYPAGYTF. Full variable domain (rest looked up from reference TRBV30 and TRBJ1-2): SQTIHQWPATLVQPVGSPLSLECTVEGTSNPNLYWYRQAAGRGLQLLFYSVGIGQISSEVPQNLSASRPQDRQFILSSKKLLLSDSGFYLCAWEEDRFYPAGYTFGSGTRLTVV.

The chain joins TRBV6-1 to TRBJ1-5; 8 bases match TRBD1. Germline V lookup: CDR1 MNHNS, CDR2 SASEGT. This CDR3 is 15 amino acids long. V lost 4 bases to trimming and J lost 0 bases; unmatched junction nucleotides: 2. This CDR3 reads CASSGTGNSNQPQHF. The DNA of the CDR3 is TGTGCCAGCAGTGGGACAGGGAATAGCAATCAGCCCCAGCATTTT.

In its sample, this clonotype ranks as medium-sized. The chain couples TRBV5-4 to TRBJ1-4; D is perhaps TRBD1 (5 bases). The CDR3 runs to 14 residues. Germline CDR1 is SGHNT and CDR2 is YYREEE (reference sequence). The germline V and J ends were trimmed by 0 bases and 8 bases, with 11 bases remaining between them. CDR3: CASSLEGLGEKLFF. In nucleotides, the CDR3 is TGTGCCAGCAGCTTGGAGGGGTTAGGGGAAAAACTGTTTTTT.

The chain recombines TRBV5-1 with TRBJ2-1; D tentatively reads TRBD1 or TRBD2 (6 bases each). The germline gives CDR1 SGHRS, CDR2 YFSETQ. The CDR3 is 19 amino acids. V lost 4 bases to trimming and J lost 4 bases, with 27 bases between them. The CDR3 sequence: CASSPEIWGEGGGYNEQFF. CDR3 coding DNA: TGCGCCAGCAGCCCCGAAATTTGGGGGGAAGGGGGTGGATACAATGAGCAGTTCTTC.

This clonotype ranks as medium-sized. The chain has TRBV11-2 and TRBJ2-1; D unclear. V gave up 2 bases and J gave up 6 bases, with 8 bases separating them. There are 13 residues in the CDR3. CDR1 SGHAT and CDR2 FQNNGV come from the germline V gene. The chain's CDR3 is CASSLSSVNEQFF. The DNA for the CDR3 is TGTGCCAGCAGCTTAAGTTCCGTCAATGAGCAGTTCTTC.